The following is a TCR beta chain sequence with its context. Its cognate antigen has yet to be identified. One base away there is no much larger clone; base qualities are not given. The immunoSEQ Assay, a bias-controlled multiplex PCR, was used to amplify TCRbeta CDR3 regions from genomic DNA. Per the authors' processing: The number of nucleated cells in each sample was estimated from the amplification of reference gene primers within the assay. To quantify the absolute abundance of each unique TCRbeta CDR3 rearrangement, sequence reads were collapsed and filtered. Productive Simpson clonality was computed per sample as the square root of Simpson's diversity index over productive rearrangements. Drawn from immuneACCESS, this table holds only the in-frame rearrangements with V and J called that TCRdb kept. Clones are partly lost; checked studies trace under half to an unresolved V gene and leave the rest unexplained. The V and J calls and the clone size are those of that table, but D and trimming were determined from the DNA. The table for this sample lists roughly 190,000 clones; approximately 89% of them were counted only once. The ten largest clones take up around 3.3% of the sample.

This sample was included in a study of blood T cell repertoires in COVID-19 (dated by TCRdb to 2018 to 2021). In the study overall: Samples from collaborators originated in the United States, Italy and Spain and spanned both the acute and convalescent phases of COVID-19. The material from the prospective study consisted of cDNA or gDNA derived from T cells, B-cell-depleted T cells, or PBMCs. The dataset comprised deeply sampled blood TCRbeta repertoires from subjects exposed to, actively infected with, or recovered from COVID-19. The repertoires were released in a freely available public database meant as a resource for research on the immune response to SARS-CoV-2. Samples were obtained from the ongoing ImmuneRACE study (first 160 participants) and from 1,254 subjects provided by 6 global collaborators. Sample metadata almost always included a de-identified subject ID, COVID-19 status, age in years and sex. Where available, HLA class I and class II types were obtained from metadata supplied by the sample provider rather than from assay-based typing. The full study reports these points: Clinical and demographic metadata were provided uncurated, with the amount varying by source and participant.

The collaborating institutions used their own protocols to collect whole blood in K2EDTA tubes. For TCRbeta analysis, collaborators shipped samples in one of three forms: frozen whole blood, isolated PBMCs, or DNA extracted from either of those sample types. Source material: peripheral blood. The TCR sequence derives from a man between 65 and 85 years old with acute or convalescent COVID-19.

The DNA sequence follows: TGTGCCAGCAGCCAAGATCAGGGGGAGCAGTACTTC. Its coded protein is CASSQDQGEQYF. Recombination joined TRBV3-1 (or the pseudogene TRBV3-2) with TRBJ2-7; the D segment could be TRBD1, given 6 matching bases. V and J lose 0 bases and 7 bases, and a span of 7 bases separates them. Via the germline V gene (reference sequence), CDR1 is LGHDT and CDR2 YNNKEL. From cysteine to phenylalanine, the CDR3 is 12 amino acids long. The DNA shown is the 36-base CDR3, in frame from base 1.